The clone carrying this TCR beta chain was seen more than once but under ten times. What it recognizes is unknown. cDNA libraries of TCR beta carried unique molecular identifiers. TCRdb reanalysed the PCR reads using MiXCR and keeps one entry per CDR3 protein. The sample records roughly 600,000 distinct CDR3 sequences, 44% being singletons. These data belong to a study of post-analysis software for immune sequencing data. General study points: Strong co-clustering by F measure linked samples that shared a preparation batch.

The sample taken for sequencing was blood. The sequence derives from a girl under 18 with multiple sclerosis.

CDR3 loop: CASSQVGSPFYNEQFF. The CDR3, as DNA: TGCGCCAGCAGCCAAGTAGGCAGTCCCTTCTACAATGAGCAGTTCTTC. The chain employs TRBV4-1 and TRBJ2-1; D is uncertain. The CDR3 runs 16 residues. Germline assignment: CDR1 MGHRA and CDR2 YSYEKL. V was trimmed by 1 base and J by 3 bases, leaving 13 bases between them.